These 6 T cell receptor beta chains were sequenced from one sample in a study of Ad26.COV2.S vaccination and SARS-CoV-2 variants. Treatment: around 19 received Ad26.COV2.S at low or high dose, single or two shots; roughly 5 received placebo; per-sample allocation not given. Sampling was done on day 63 after the first vaccine or placebo injection. TCRdb keeps only in-frame clones here, not all; method: immunoSEQ multiplex PCR. The sample carries hundreds of thousands of clones, approximately 86% recorded once. This specimen consisted of peripheral blood, obtained in a trial of Ad26.COV2.S vaccine versus placebo. All receptors come from a person between 18 and 60 years old who received the Ad26.COV2.S COVID-19 vaccine or a placebo.

The V and J genes are TRBV6-2 or TRBV6-3 and TRBJ2-7, with 8 bases aligning to TRBD2. This CDR3 comprises 16 residues. The J segment lost 3 bases and the V segment lost 0 bases, leaving 7 bases of the junction unmatched. CDR1 MNHEY and CDR2 SVGEGT come from the germline V gene. CDR3 in amino acids: CASSYSVGGARYEQYF. In DNA form, the CDR3 reads TGTGCCAGCAGTTACTCAGTCGGGGGGGCCCGCTACGAGCAGTACTTC.

The rearrangement links TRBV4-3 to TRBJ2-4; D is unresolved. The CDR3 loop spans 17 amino acids. Trimming cost V 4 bases and J 0 bases, with 16 bases left between them. Germline assignment: CDR1 LGHNA and CDR2 YSLEER. Written as DNA, the CDR3 is TGCGCCAGCAGCCCTAACCTTTTGAAGCTAGCCAAAAACATTCAGTACTTC. Translated, it gives CASSPNLLKLAKNIQYF.

The chain couples TRBV6-6 to TRBJ1-3; D unresolved. V was shortened by 2 bases and J by 1 base, with 9 bases between the two germline ends. In germline, CDR1 is MNHNY, CDR2 SVGAGI (reference sequence). The CDR3 is 15 amino acids. CDR3: CASSYQDWSGNTIYF. The CDR3 DNA is TGTGCCAGCAGTTACCAAGATTGGTCTGGAAACACCATATATTTT.

This clone was seen a few times. This sequence joins TRBV7-2 and TRBJ2-2; no reliable D call. V lost 2 bases to trimming and J lost 4 bases, with 14 bases between them. The CDR3 is made up of 16 amino acids. CDR1 and CDR2 from the germline V gene are SGHTA and FQGNSA. CDR3 sequence (DNA): TGTGCCAGCAGCTTAACCCCCCGCTTCCCCACCGGGGAGCTGTTTTTT. Protein: CASSLTPRFPTGELFF.

The chain is built from TRBV28 and TRBJ2-1; D is perhaps TRBD1 (6 bases). With 6 bases removed from V and 5 bases from J, the gap between germline ends came to 11 bases. CDR1 and CDR2 from the germline V gene are MDHEN and SYDVKM. CDR3 length: 13 amino acids. The DNA of the CDR3 is TGTGCCAGCAGACGACAGGTTAACAATGAGCAGTTCTTC. It translates to CASRRQVNNEQFF.

In nucleotides, the CDR3 is TGTGCCAGCAGGGCAGGTTCACCCCTCCACTTT. Translated, it gives CASRAGSPLHF. The chain has TRBV6-6 and TRBJ1-6, with D uncertain. CDR1 and CDR2 from the germline V gene are MNHNY and SVGAGI (reference sequence). The CDR3 consists of 11 residues. Trimming pared 6 bases from V and 9 bases from J, leaving 6 bases between.